These 32 T cell receptor beta chains share one sample of origin, sequenced in a study of blood T cell repertoires in COVID-19. Sequencing was performed with immunoSEQ multiplex PCR; in TCRdb, only in-frame clones are kept and a portion is missing. The sample shows approximately 250,000 clones, around nine tenths of them seen only once. Sequencing used peripheral blood. These receptors originate from a man in his forties with active or convalescent COVID-19.

The chain has TRBV6-5 and TRBJ2-7; TRBD1 agrees at 7 bases. Losses at the gene ends were 7 bases for V and 0 bases for J; bases not matched to a gene: 9. The CDR3 is made up of 15 amino acids. Germline lookup yields CDR1 MNHEY and CDR2 SVGAGI. The CDR3 region has the DNA TGTGCCAGCATTTTTACGACAGGGAGCTCCTACGAGCAGTACTTC. Amino acids: CASIFTTGSSYEQYF.

The rearrangement uses TRBV5-4 and TRBJ2-7, with 11 bases identical to TRBD2. J gave up 0 bases and V 3 bases, and 2 bases lay outside the gene matches. CDR1 is SGHNT, CDR2 YYREEE, per germline (reference sequence). The CDR3 covers 15 residues. CDR3 loop: CASSSGTSGSYEQYF. The CDR3 DNA reads TGTGCCAGCAGCTCCGGGACTAGCGGCTCCTACGAGCAGTACTTC.

The chain combines TRBV9 with TRBJ2-7; 11 bases are shared with TRBD1. The CDR3 is 14 residues long. The trim removed 4 bases at V and 6 bases at J, leaving 6 bases unmatched. CDR1 is SGDLS, CDR2 YYNGEE, per germline. The CDR3 sequence is CASSPGQGGSEQYF. The CDR3 DNA follows: TGTGCCAGCAGCCCGGGACAGGGGGGGAGCGAGCAGTACTTC.

V is TRBV6-5 and J is TRBJ1-4; D is perhaps TRBD1 (5 bases). CDR1 is MNHEY, CDR2 SVGAGI, per germline. Trimming removed 9 bases from V and 8 bases from J, with 16 bases in between. CDR3 length: 13 amino acids. Here the CDR3 reads CARGGEDREKLFF. Written as DNA, the CDR3 is TGTGCCAGGGGGGGGGAGGATCGGGAAAAACTGTTTTTT.

With respect to this clone: The identical CDR3 is also encoded by other nucleotide sequences in the sample. The chain is built from TRBV3-1 (or the pseudogene TRBV3-2) and TRBJ1-6; 9 bases agree with TRBD1. The V and J ends lost 1 base and 6 bases, in that order; junction bases with no gene match: 1. CDR1 and CDR2 (germline): LGHDT, YNNKEL (reference sequence). The CDR3 loop spans 15 amino acids. The CDR3 loop is CASSQGQGGNSPLHF. The CDR3 region has the DNA TGTGCCAGCAGCCAAGGACAGGGGGGTAATTCACCCCTCCACTTT.

The rearrangement joins TRBV5-5 to TRBJ2-1; 13 nucleotides match TRBD2. The CDR3 loop spans 14 amino acids. Per the germline V gene, CDR1 is SGHKS and CDR2 is YYEKEE (reference sequence). With V trimmed by 1 base and J by 10 bases, 2 bases remained unmatched. The CDR3 is CASSLMGLAGEQFF. The CDR3 bases are TGTGCCAGCAGCTTGATGGGACTAGCGGGAGAGCAGTTCTTC.

V is TRBV12-3 or TRBV12-4 and J is TRBJ1-1; D uncertain. CDR3 length: 13 residues. Trimming took off 3 bases at V and 2 bases at J, with 7 bases between the two ends. Here the CDR3 reads CASSFKLNTEAFF. The CDR3 DNA follows: TGTGCCAGCAGTTTCAAACTAAACACTGAAGCTTTCTTT.

The gene calls are TRBV3-1 (or the pseudogene TRBV3-2) and TRBJ2-1; TRBD2 matches at 13 bases. CDR3 length: 16 amino acids. V shed 7 bases and J 4 bases; nucleotides not matched to a gene: 7. CDR1 LGHDT and CDR2 YNNKEL come from the germline V gene (reference sequence). The DNA of the CDR3 is TGTGCCAGCACCTTAGGACTAGCGGGGGATTACAATGAGCAGTTCTTC. It yields the protein CASTLGLAGDYNEQFF.

The count of this clone is one. The V and J genes are TRBV28 and TRBJ2-7; 9 bases are shared with TRBD2. The junction had 11 bases not matched to a gene; V was cut back by 5 bases and J by 3 bases. The V gene's germline CDR1 is MDHEN and CDR2 SYDVKM. The CDR3 contains 16 residues. The CDR3 region has the DNA TGTGCCAGCAGTGCTAACGGCGGGAGGGCCGGCTACGAGCAGTACTTC. Its translation: CASSANGGRAGYEQYF.

The V gene is TRBV24-1, the J gene TRBJ1-6; D perhaps matches TRBD1 (5 bases). Deletions cut 4 bases from V and 7 bases from J, with 10 bases between. This CDR3 region has 14 residues. Germline V gene data show CDR1 as KGHDR and CDR2 as SFDVKD. In nucleotides, the CDR3 is TGTGCCACCAGTGACGGGACTTGGAATTCACCCCTCCACTTT. Amino acids: CATSDGTWNSPLHF.

The V and J genes are TRBV9 and TRBJ1-3, with D perhaps matching TRBD1 (5 bases). The V and J ends lost 0 bases and 0 bases respectively, with 10 bases between them. Germline V lookup: CDR1 SGDLS, CDR2 YYNGEE. CDR3 length: 16 residues. The CDR3 sequence: CASSVEVGGSGNTIYF. The CDR3 DNA sequence: TGTGCCAGCAGCGTAGAAGTCGGGGGCTCTGGAAACACCATATATTTT.

The chain recombines TRBV29-1 with TRBJ2-3; D not certain. Trimming removed 6 bases at V and 6 bases at J, with 13 bases between. The CDR3 length is 12 residues. The germline gives CDR1 SQVTM, CDR2 ANQGSEA. The CDR3 region is CSVDEMRDTQYF. Written as DNA, the CDR3 is TGCAGCGTCGACGAAATGAGGGATACGCAGTATTTT.

This rearrangement joins TRBV12-3 or TRBV12-4 to TRBJ2-7; D not resolved. V was trimmed by 3 bases and J by 2 bases, leaving 5 bases between them. The CDR3 totals 12 residues. CDR3 in DNA: TGTGCCAGCAGTTTCACAACCTACGAGCAGTACTTC. It translates to CASSFTTYEQYF.

The CDR3 region is CASSQRDYLGETQYF. The CDR3 coding sequence is TGTGCCAGCAGCCAGCGGGACTACCTGGGGGAGACCCAGTACTTC. The genes are TRBV7-9 and TRBJ2-5; 7 bases are shared with TRBD2. Losses at the gene ends were 5 bases for V and 5 bases for J; bases not matched to a gene: 11. Germline assignment: CDR1 SEHNR and CDR2 FQNEAQ (reference sequence). The CDR3 is made up of 15 amino acids.

V gene TRBV9 combines with J gene TRBJ1-1; TRBD1 agrees at 7 bases. The V segment lost 4 bases and the J segment 2 bases; nucleotides outside the gene matches: 8. Germline V CDR1 and CDR2: SGDLS, YYNGEE. The CDR3 is 15 residues long. CDR3 sequence (DNA): TGTGCCAGCAGCAGAACAGGGGACCCTAACACTGAAGCTTTCTTT. Protein: CASSRTGDPNTEAFF.

The chain recombines TRBV2 with TRBJ1-2, with 9 bases fitting TRBD1. J lost 7 bases, V lost 7 bases, and 4 bases had no gene match. Germline V lookup: CDR1 SNHLY, CDR2 FYNNEI. The CDR3 covers 12 residues. DNA of the CDR3: TGTGCCAGCAACAGACAGGGGGGTGGCTACACCTTC. Its protein product is CASNRQGGGYTF.

The rearrangement joins TRBV10-1 to TRBJ1-4, with D uncertain. V lost 6 bases, J lost 0 bases, and 17 bases lay in between. CDR3 size: 17 residues. The germline V gene encodes CDR1 WNHNN and CDR2 SYGVQD (reference sequence). CDR3 sequence (DNA): TGCGCCAGCAGCCGCCCGGGAGCAGAGTCAACTAATGAAAAACTGTTTTTT. Translated: CASSRPGAESTNEKLFF.

The chain couples TRBV9 to TRBJ1-2; 12 bases line up with TRBD1. CDR3 length: 15 residues. Unmatched junction bases numbered 5, after V lost 2 bases and J lost 6 bases. Germline lookup yields CDR1 SGDLS and CDR2 YYNGEE. CDR3 loop: CASSVAGTGGDGYTF. In DNA form, the CDR3 reads TGTGCCAGCAGCGTTGCCGGGACAGGGGGCGATGGCTACACCTTC. The full variable domain, completed using reference TRBV9 and TRBJ1-2, is DSGVTQTPKHLITATGQRVTLRCSPRSGDLSVYWYQQSLDQGLQFLIQYYNGEERAKGNILERFSAQQFPDLHSELNLSSLELGDSALYFCASSVAGTGGDGYTFGSGTRLTVV.

This clone showed up just a few times. The V and J genes are TRBV28 and TRBJ2-2, with TRBD2 identical over 11 bases. The CDR3 runs to 17 residues. J lost 6 bases, V lost 6 bases, and 12 bases had no gene match. The germline V gene has CDR1 MDHEN and CDR2 SYDVKM. CDR3 DNA: TGTGCCAGCAGCATACTAGCGGGGGCTTCTCCCCCCGGGGAGCTGTTTTTT. As protein: CASSILAGASPPGELFF.

This clone occurred a few times. This sequence joins TRBV9 and TRBJ2-1; D is perhaps TRBD2 (6 bases). Between the trimmed V and J ends, which lost 4 bases and 7 bases, there was a span of 18 bases. The germline V gene has CDR1 SGDLS and CDR2 YYNGEE. The length of the CDR3 is 15 residues. The CDR3 loop reads CASSPGGTAGNEQFF. For the CDR3, the DNA is TGTGCCAGCAGCCCCGGCGGGACGGCGGGGAATGAGCAGTTCTTC. Complete variable domain (other parts from reference TRBV9 and TRBJ2-1): DSGVTQTPKHLITATGQRVTLRCSPRSGDLSVYWYQQSLDQGLQFLIQYYNGEERAKGNILERFSAQQFPDLHSELNLSSLELGDSALYFCASSPGGTAGNEQFFGPGTRLTVL.

The J gene is TRBJ2-1, the V gene TRBV5-1; unclear D gene. CDR3 length equals 13 residues. Germline CDR1 and CDR2: SGHRS and YFSETQ. Trimming removed 0 bases at V and 5 bases at J, with 6 bases between. The CDR3 nucleotides are TGCGCCAGCAGCTTGGTGGCCGACAATGAGCAGTTCTTC. Translating it yields CASSLVADNEQFF.

V and J are TRBV25-1 and TRBJ1-5; D is uncertain. CDR1 MGHDK and CDR2 SYGVNS come from the germline V gene. CDR3 length: 15 amino acids. V was cut by 5 bases and J by 3 bases, with 14 bases left in between. This CDR3 is CASSPRAGNNQPQHF. The DNA of the CDR3 is TGTGCCAGCAGTCCGCGGGCAGGAAACAATCAGCCCCAGCATTTT.

The rearrangement links TRBV27 to TRBJ2-7; 7 nucleotides line up with TRBD2. The CDR3 runs 13 residues. Germline V gene data show CDR1 as MNHEY and CDR2 as SMNVEV (reference sequence). The ends lost 6 bases at V and 3 bases at J; junction bases unmatched: 5. CDR3 DNA: TGTGCCAGCAGCTCCACGGGGGGCTACGAGCAGTACTTC. This encodes CASSSTGGYEQYF.

V and J are TRBV4-2 and TRBJ1-6; D is unresolved. Per the germline V gene, CDR1 is LGHNA and CDR2 is YNFKEQ. CDR3 size: 16 residues. Trimming left V 1 base short and J 3 bases short, with 10 bases between. The CDR3, as DNA: TGTGCCAGCAGCCAAGTGGGCAGTTACTATAATTCACCCCTCCACTTT. Translating gives CASSQVGSYYNSPLHF.

The rearrangement joins TRBV11-3 to TRBJ2-5, with 7 bases fitting TRBD1. V shed 1 base, J shed 5 bases, and the junction held 13 bases outside the gene matches. This CDR3 contains 17 residues. The germline V gene encodes CDR1 SGHNT and CDR2 YENEEA. DNA of the CDR3: TGTGCCAGCAGCTTAGGTTTACAGGGGTGGGACGGGGAGACCCAGTACTTC. It specifies CASSLGLQGWDGETQYF.

The genes are TRBV7-3 and TRBJ2-2; TRBD2 aligns across 11 bases. V shed 0 bases, J shed 3 bases, and the junction held 12 bases outside the gene matches. The germline V gene encodes CDR1 SGHTA and CDR2 FQGTGA. The CDR3 sequence is 20 residues long. The CDR3 DNA is TGTGCCAGCAGCTTAACGGGTACCAAACTAGCGGGAGTAGACACCGGGGAGCTGTTTTTT. It specifies CASSLTGTKLAGVDTGELFF.

The V gene is TRBV24-1, the J gene TRBJ2-1; D ambiguous. The V and J ends lost 3 bases and 5 bases respectively, with 10 bases between them. Germline V lookup: CDR1 KGHDR, CDR2 SFDVKD. The CDR3 is made up of 14 amino acids. DNA of the CDR3: TGTGCCACCAGTGATATCCCCAACAACAATGAGCAGTTCTTC. Protein: CATSDIPNNNEQFF.

This rearrangement joins TRBV4-1 to TRBJ2-5; 9 bases map to TRBD2. Germline loops: CDR1 MGHRA, CDR2 YSYEKL. The CDR3 is 16 amino acids. The V gene end was trimmed by 1 base and the J gene end by 2 bases; junction bases not matched to a gene: 5. The CDR3 nucleotides are TGCGCCAGCAGCCAAGGATCGCTAGCGGGGCAAGAGACCCAGTACTTC. This encodes CASSQGSLAGQETQYF.

This clone was counted only a few times. V and J are TRBV24-1 and TRBJ1-5; D possibly corresponds to TRBD1 (5 bases). Between the trimmed V and J ends, which lost 3 bases and 4 bases, there was a span of 12 bases. The CDR3 extends over 15 amino acids. Germline assignment: CDR1 KGHDR and CDR2 SFDVKD. The CDR3 spells CATSDVDSQNQPQHF. CDR3 DNA: TGTGCCACCAGTGATGTCGACAGCCAGAATCAGCCCCAGCATTTT.

The V and J genes are TRBV9 and TRBJ1-1, with a weak D call TRBD1 (6 bases). The CDR3 has 18 amino acids. The germline V gene encodes CDR1 SGDLS and CDR2 YYNGEE. V was trimmed by 0 bases and J by 7 bases, leaving 25 bases between them. The CDR3 DNA reads TGTGCCAGCAGCGTAGTGGAACAGGGCTCGGCCCCGGGCGGTGAAGCTTTCTTT. Protein product: CASSVVEQGSAPGGEAFF.

The chain recombines TRBV4-1 with TRBJ2-3, with 13 bases aligning to TRBD2. The germline V gene has CDR1 MGHRA and CDR2 YSYEKL. The CDR3 has 16 amino acids. The V and J ends lost 6 bases and 1 base, in that order; junction bases with no gene match: 4. CDR3 in DNA: TGCGCCAGCAGACCAGGACTAGCGGGAGGCACAGATACGCAGTATTTT. It yields the protein CASRPGLAGGTDTQYF.

This clone was seen only once. Relative to the germline gene, one junction end is altered; a read error may explain this. The genes are TRBV7-7 and TRBJ2-5; TRBD2 aligns across 7 bases. This CDR3 comprises 14 residues. Looked up from germline, CDR1 is SSHAT and CDR2 is FNYEAQ (reference sequence). The CDR3 loop is CASSLNGRKETQYF. CDR3 sequence (DNA): TGTGCTAGCAGCCTGAACGGGAGGAAGGAGACCCAGTACTTC.